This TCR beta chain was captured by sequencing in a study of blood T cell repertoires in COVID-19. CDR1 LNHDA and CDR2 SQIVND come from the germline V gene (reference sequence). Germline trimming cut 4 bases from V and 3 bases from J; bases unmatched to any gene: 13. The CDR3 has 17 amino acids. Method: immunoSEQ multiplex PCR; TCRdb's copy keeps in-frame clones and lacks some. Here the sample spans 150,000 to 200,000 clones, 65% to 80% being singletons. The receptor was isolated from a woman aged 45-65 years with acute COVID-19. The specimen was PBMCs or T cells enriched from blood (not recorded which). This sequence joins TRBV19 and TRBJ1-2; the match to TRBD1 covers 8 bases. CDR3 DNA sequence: TGTGCCAGTAGTACGGGCTTCGGCAGGGGGCAAGACTATGGCTACACCTTC. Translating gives CASSTGFGRGQDYGYTF.